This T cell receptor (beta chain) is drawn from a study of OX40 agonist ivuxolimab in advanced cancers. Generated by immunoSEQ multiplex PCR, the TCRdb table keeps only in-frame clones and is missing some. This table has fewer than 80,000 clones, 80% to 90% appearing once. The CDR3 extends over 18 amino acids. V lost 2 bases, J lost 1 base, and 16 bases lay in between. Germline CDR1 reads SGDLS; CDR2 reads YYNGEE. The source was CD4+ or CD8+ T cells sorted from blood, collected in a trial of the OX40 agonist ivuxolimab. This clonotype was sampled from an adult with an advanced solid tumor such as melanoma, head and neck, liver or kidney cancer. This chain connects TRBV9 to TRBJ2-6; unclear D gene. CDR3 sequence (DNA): TGTGCCAGCAGCGTCAAGGGCGGTGGTAGTTCTGGGGCCAACGTCCTGACTTTC. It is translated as CASSVKGGGSSGANVLTF.